This T cell receptor beta chain was sequenced for a study of T cell responses to AZD1222 COVID-19 vaccine. V was clipped by 6 bases and J by 6 bases; unmatched bases: 10. CDR1 and CDR2 (germline): SGHAT, FQNNGV. The CDR3 contains 14 residues. Details on this clone: The antigen is not known.

Assay: immunoSEQ multiplex PCR; the TCRdb copy retains only in-frame clones and omits some. Of about 190,000 clones in the sample, approximately 87% were seen once. Study conclusions and caveats: Vaccine-associated CD4 TCRs ranged over spike, dominating at 160-218 and 743-854.

This chain links TRBV11-2 with TRBJ2-7; 8 bases agree with TRBD1. The clonotype was recovered from an adult in good health. The sequencing here drew on peripheral blood, taken on day 0 of MenACWY control vaccination. CDR3 residues: CASRGSRDRGEQYF. The CDR3 DNA reads TGTGCCAGCAGGGGATCACGCGACAGGGGCGAGCAGTACTTC.